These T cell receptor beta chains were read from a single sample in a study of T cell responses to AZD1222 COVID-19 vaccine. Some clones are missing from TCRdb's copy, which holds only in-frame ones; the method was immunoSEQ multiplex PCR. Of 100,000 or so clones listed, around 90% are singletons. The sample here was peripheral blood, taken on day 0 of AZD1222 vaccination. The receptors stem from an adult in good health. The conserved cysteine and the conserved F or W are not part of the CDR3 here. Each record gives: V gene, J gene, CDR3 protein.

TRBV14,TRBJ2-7,ASSPTGTGYLYEQY
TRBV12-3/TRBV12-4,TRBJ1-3,ASASSGNTIY
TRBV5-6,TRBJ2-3,ASSLTPAGGPQATQY
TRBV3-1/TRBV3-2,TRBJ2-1,ASSQDAGVPYNEQF
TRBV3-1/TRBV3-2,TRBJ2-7,ASSPPGASGKPYEQY
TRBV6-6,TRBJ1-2,ASSYSTGNGYT
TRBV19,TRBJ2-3,ASSMDEYSTDTQY
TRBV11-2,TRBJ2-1,ASSSGQGANEQF
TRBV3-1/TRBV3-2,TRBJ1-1,ASSRRTGGNGGTEAF
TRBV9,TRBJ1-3,ASSPSGAKGNTIY
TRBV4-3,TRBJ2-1,ASSQVQGRILYNEQF
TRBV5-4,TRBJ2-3,ASSSGDTQY
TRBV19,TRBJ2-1,ASREGLAGDEQF
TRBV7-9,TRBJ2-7,ASSPRQPSGEQY
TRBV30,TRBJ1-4,AWSVEGSDEKLF
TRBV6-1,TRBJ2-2,ASSEGTGVAGELF
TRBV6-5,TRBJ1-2,ASRQGQGWRDT
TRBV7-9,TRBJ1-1,ASSLAPPVNTEAF
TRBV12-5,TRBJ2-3,ASDELGLAGGRADTQY
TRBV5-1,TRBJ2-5,ASSSGLAGGQETQY
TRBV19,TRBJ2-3,ASSPLRSPYTQY
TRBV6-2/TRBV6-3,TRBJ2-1,ASSGGLEQF
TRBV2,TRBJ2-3,ASLLYTDTQY
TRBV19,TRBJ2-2,ASRDTSNTGELF
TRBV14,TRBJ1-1,ASSQEEGQMNTEAF
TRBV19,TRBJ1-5,ASTGSNQPQH
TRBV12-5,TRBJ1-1,ASGSQAGAEAF
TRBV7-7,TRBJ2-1,ASSPDRGYTEQF
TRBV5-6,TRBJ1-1,ASSLGVGEAF
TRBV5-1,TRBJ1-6,ASSRLDRSASYNSPLH
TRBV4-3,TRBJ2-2,ASSQGAEVTGELF
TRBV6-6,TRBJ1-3,ASSPLGGDSGNTIY
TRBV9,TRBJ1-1,ASSVEGGRGTEAF
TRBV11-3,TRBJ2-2,ATRRRRAGGMNTGELF
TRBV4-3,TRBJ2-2,ASSQHTGELF
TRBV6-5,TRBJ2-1,ASSYSTSPDEQF
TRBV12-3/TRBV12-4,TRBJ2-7,ASSRGGQLEQY
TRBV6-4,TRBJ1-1,ASSEFGGSTEAF
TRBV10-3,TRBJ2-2,AIMGTSGRNTGELF
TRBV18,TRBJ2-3,ASSPRTGEDTQY